These 32 T cell receptor beta chains share one sample of origin, sequenced in a study of STAT5B mutations in CD4+ large granular lymphocyte leukemia. Here immunoSEQ multiplex PCR was the method, and the copy in TCRdb shows in-frame clones only, minus some. Here the sample spans tens of thousands of clones, roughly 70% being singletons. Sequenced input: CD4+ T cells from blood buffy coats. The receptors originated from a human donor in good health.

V and J are TRBV7-2 and TRBJ2-7; D not resolved. V dropped 3 bases and J dropped 3 bases, with 6 bases sitting between them. Germline V gene sequence: CDR1 SGHTA, CDR2 FQGNSA. The CDR3 runs 12 residues. The CDR3 DNA is TGTGCCAGCAGCTTGGTATTCTACGAGCAGTACTTC. Protein: CASSLVFYEQYF. The full variable domain, with the rest looked up from reference TRBV7-2 and TRBJ2-7, is GAGVSQSPSNKVTEKGKDVELRCDPISGHTALYWYRQSLGQGLEFLIYFQGNSAPDKSGLPSDRFSAERTGGSVSTLTIQRTQQEDSAVYLCASSLVFYEQYFGPGTRLTVT.

The chain has TRBV7-9 and TRBJ2-3, with TRBD2 matching over 9 bases. CDR1 is SEHNR and CDR2 is FQNEAQ in the germline V gene (reference sequence). This CDR3 has 17 amino acids. V was pared by 4 bases and J by 1 base, with 9 bases of the junction left unmatched. This chain's CDR3 is CASSSRSSGVRTDTQYF. CDR3 nucleotide sequence: TGTGCCAGCAGCTCCCGGTCTAGCGGGGTTCGCACAGATACGCAGTATTTT.

J is TRBJ2-1 and V is TRBV30; 10 bases are a match to TRBD2. Germline lookup yields CDR1 GTSNPN and CDR2 SVGIG (reference sequence). The CDR3 is made up of 12 amino acids. V gave up 3 bases and J gave up 10 bases; unmatched junction bases: 3. The CDR3 protein is CAWRRTSGEQFF. CDR3 DNA sequence: TGTGCCTGGAGGCGGACTAGCGGAGAGCAGTTCTTC.

The gene calls are TRBV7-6 and TRBJ2-3; possibly TRBD1 or TRBD2 for D (6 bases each). Trimming removed 1 base at V and 6 bases at J, with 17 bases between. The germline V gene has CDR1 SGHVS and CDR2 FNYEAQ. The CDR3 spans 16 residues. CDR3 bases: TGTGCCAGCAGCTTAGGTGGAGGGGGGCCAGGGGATACGCAGTATTTT. It is translated as CASSLGGGGPGDTQYF.

On this clone: A read error may produce the germline difference seen at one junction end. V gene TRBV7-7 combines with J gene TRBJ1-1; D gene uncertain. The CDR3 is 14 amino acids. Per germline, CDR1 SSHAT and CDR2 FNYEAQ (reference sequence). CDR3 coding DNA: TGTGCTAGCAGCTTAGGAACCCCGGGAGCTGAAGCTTTCTTT. Its translation: CASSLGTPGAEAFF. Supplemented by reference TRBV7-7 and TRBJ1-1, the full variable domain reads GAGVSQSPRYKVTKRGQDVTLRCDPISSHATLYWYQQALGQGPEFLTYFNYEAQPDKSGLPSDRFSAERPEGSISTLTIQRTEQRDSAMYRCASSLGTPGAEAFFGQGTRLTVV.

This clone occurred a few times. V is TRBV29-1 and J is TRBJ1-1; unclear D gene. V was cut by 7 bases and J by 0 bases, with 6 bases left in between. CDR3 length: 11 amino acids. Looked up from germline, CDR1 is SQVTM and CDR2 is ANQGSEA. CDR3 region: CSGTMNTEAFF. CDR3 DNA: TGCAGCGGTACGATGAACACTGAAGCTTTCTTT.

This clone was seen once. The J gene is TRBJ2-3, the V gene TRBV19; D may be TRBD2 (7 bases). V shed 8 bases and J shed 6 bases, with 15 bases lying between them. CDR1 and CDR2 from the germline V gene are LNHDA and SQIVND (reference sequence). This CDR3 region has 13 residues. DNA of the CDR3: TGTGCCAGTGGAGTGGGAGGGGGGGATACGCAGTATTTT. Translated, it gives CASGVGGGDTQYF. Looking up the rest from reference TRBV19 and TRBJ2-3 gives the full variable domain: DGGITQSPKYLFRKEGQNVTLSCEQNLNHDAMYWYRQDPGQGLRLIYYSQIVNDFQKGDIAEGYSVSREKKESFPLTVTSAQKNPTAFYLCASGVGGGDTQYFGPGTRLTVL.

The chain is built from TRBV5-1 and TRBJ1-2, with D possibly being TRBD1 (6 bases). The CDR3 runs 17 residues. The V end lost 3 bases, the J end lost 4 bases, and 22 bases lay between the germline ends. Germline assignment: CDR1 SGHRS and CDR2 YFSETQ. The DNA of the CDR3 is TGCGCCAGCAGCTCCTACTCCGGGACACCAGGGCCCTATGGCTACACCTTC. Translating gives CASSSYSGTPGPYGYTF.

The chain recombines TRBV29-1 with TRBJ1-1, with 10 bases matching TRBD1. J was trimmed by 5 bases and V by 7 bases; bases with no gene match: 7. The germline V gene encodes CDR1 SQVTM and CDR2 ANQGSEA. The CDR3 is 13 amino acids. The CDR3 DNA reads as TGCAGCGCCCGAGACAGGGGGCAAACTGAAGCTTTCTTT. Amino acids: CSARDRGQTEAFF.

The chain is built from TRBV18 and TRBJ2-7; tentatively, D is TRBD1 (6 bases). V dropped 2 bases and J dropped 0 bases, with 11 bases sitting between them. The CDR3 covers 15 residues. CDR1 KGHSH and CDR2 LQKENI come from the germline V gene. The CDR3, as DNA: TGTGCCAGCTCACCAGGGGGCCTGGGCTCCTACGAGCAGTACGTC. Translated, it gives CASSPGGLGSYEQYV.

The chain employs TRBV15 and TRBJ1-2; D is unclear. Trimming cost V 1 base and J 2 bases, with 8 bases left between them. Germline lookup yields CDR1 LNHNV and CDR2 YYDKDF (reference sequence). The CDR3 extends over 14 amino acids. CDR3: CATSRGGGNYGYTF. In nucleotides, the CDR3 is TGTGCCACCAGCAGAGGGGGAGGGAACTATGGCTACACCTTC.

The CDR3 DNA is TGTGCCAGCAGTTTATGGGAACTACAGGGACGCGGCTACACCTTC. Its protein product is CASSLWELQGRGYTF. The chain is built from TRBV28 and TRBJ1-2, with D maybe TRBD1 (6 bases). CDR3 length equals 15 residues. Germline assignment: CDR1 MDHEN and CDR2 SYDVKM. Deletions cut 0 bases from V and 8 bases from J, with 16 bases between.

V gene TRBV11-3 combines with J gene TRBJ2-7; no definite D call. Germline V gene sequence: CDR1 SGHNT, CDR2 YENEEA. The V end was cut by 1 base, the J end by 5 bases, with 9 bases between. The CDR3 totals 13 residues. DNA for the CDR3: TGTGCCAGCAGCTTAGCAGCCGCCCACGAGCAGTACTTC. This codes for CASSLAAAHEQYF.

The chain has TRBV7-2 and TRBJ1-2; 7 nucleotides align to TRBD1. The J segment lost 2 bases and the V segment lost 5 bases, leaving 8 bases of the junction unmatched. This CDR3 comprises 15 residues. CDR1 is SGHTA and CDR2 is FQGNSA in the germline V gene. The CDR3 is CASSPGGQINYGYTF. CDR3 bases: TGTGCCAGCAGCCCGGGGGGACAGATAAACTATGGCTACACCTTC.

The chain has TRBV6-5 and TRBJ2-2; D is possibly TRBD2 (6 bases). The CDR3 consists of 15 residues. CDR1 is MNHEY and CDR2 is SVGAGI in the germline V gene. V was trimmed by 7 bases and J by 5 bases, leaving 17 bases between them. The CDR3: CASNPPGELTGELFF. DNA for the CDR3: TGTGCCAGCAACCCTCCGGGGGAGTTGACCGGGGAGCTGTTTTTT.

The CDR3 DNA follows: TGTGCCAGCAGGATAGCGTGGACTTACGAGCAGTACTTC. It translates to CASRIAWTYEQYF. This sequence joins TRBV2 and TRBJ2-7, with TRBD2 as a possible D gene (5 bases). The CDR3 sequence is 13 residues long. Per germline, CDR1 SNHLY and CDR2 FYNNEI. V lost 6 bases to trimming and J lost 4 bases, with 13 bases between them. Drawing the rest from reference TRBV2 and TRBJ2-7, the complete variable domain is EPEVTQTPSHQVTQMGQEVILRCVPISNHLYFYWYRQILGQKVEFLVSFYNNEISEKSEIFDDQFSVERPDGSNFTLKIRSTKLEDSAMYFCASRIAWTYEQYFGPGTRLTVT.

The J gene is TRBJ2-3, the V gene TRBV5-1; 13 positions agree with TRBD2. Germline values: CDR1 SGHRS, CDR2 YFSETQ. The CDR3 has 16 residues. V was pared by 2 bases and J by 1 base, with 1 base of the junction left unmatched. CDR3 sequence reads: CASSFTSGRGTDTQYF. The DNA of the CDR3 is TGCGCCAGCAGCTTCACTAGCGGGAGGGGCACAGATACGCAGTATTTT.

The rearrangement links TRBV15 to TRBJ2-5; TRBD2 agrees at 9 bases. CDR1 LNHNV and CDR2 YYDKDF come from the germline V gene (reference sequence). The junction had 8 bases not matched to a gene; V was cut back by 1 base and J by 2 bases. This CDR3 has 17 residues. The CDR3 loop is CATSRARLAGAQETQYF. DNA of the CDR3: TGTGCCACCAGCAGAGCTCGATTAGCGGGGGCTCAAGAGACCCAGTACTTC.

The V gene is TRBV10-3, the J gene TRBJ2-5; 13 bases line up with TRBD2. This CDR3 comprises 17 residues. J lost 12 bases, V lost 5 bases, and 18 bases had no gene match. Germline CDR1 ENHRY, CDR2 SYGVKD. The CDR3 DNA sequence: TGTGCCATCAGTCCTGGACTAGCGGGGGCCGATACGCGAGCTGAGTACTTC. Its protein is CAISPGLAGADTRAEYF.

The chain carries TRBV19 and TRBJ1-5; D not resolved. Germline V lookup: CDR1 LNHDA, CDR2 SQIVND (reference sequence). V lost 4 bases to trimming and J lost 6 bases, with 7 bases between them. This CDR3 has 12 residues. CDR3 nucleotide sequence: TGTGCCAGTAGTAATAACATTCAGCCCCAGCATTTT. Its protein is CASSNNIQPQHF.

The chain employs TRBV7-2 and TRBJ2-7; D ambiguous. The CDR3 covers 11 residues. V was trimmed by 5 bases and J by 2 bases, leaving 4 bases between them. Germline CDR1 SGHTA, CDR2 FQGNSA. The CDR3 here is CASSAAYEQYF. CDR3 DNA: TGTGCCAGCAGCGCCGCCTACGAGCAGTACTTC.

The V call is TRBV5-6, the J call TRBJ1-6, with 7 bases that match TRBD1. Looked up from germline, CDR1 is SGHDT and CDR2 is YYEEEE. V was pared by 3 bases and J by 7 bases, with 7 bases of the junction left unmatched. CDR3 length equals 15 residues. CDR3 region: CASSSGQRINSPLHF. The CDR3 bases are TGTGCCAGCAGCTCGGGACAGAGAATAAATTCACCCCTCCACTTT.

J is TRBJ1-2 and V is TRBV5-5; 7 nucleotides line up with TRBD1. CDR3 length equals 13 residues. CDR1 is SGHKS and CDR2 is YYEKEE in the germline V gene (reference sequence). The trim removed 0 bases at V and 5 bases at J, leaving 1 base unmatched. CDR3 in DNA: TGTGCCAGCAGCTTGGAACAGGGGTATGGCTACACCTTC. Residues: CASSLEQGYGYTF.

The chain joins TRBV10-1 to TRBJ2-3, with 7 bases matching TRBD1. Germline V CDR1 and CDR2: WNHNN, SYGVQD (reference sequence). V lost 0 bases and J lost 4; bases outside the gene matches: 4. This CDR3 comprises 15 residues. The CDR3: CASSESQTGPDTQYF. The CDR3 nucleotides are TGCGCCAGCAGTGAGTCGCAGACAGGGCCAGATACGCAGTATTTT.

This CDR3 is CASSVGGVWTDTQYF. The DNA of the CDR3 is TGTGCCAGCAGCGTAGGGGGGGTATGGACAGATACGCAGTATTTT. This chain uses TRBV9 with TRBJ2-3; possibly TRBD2 for D (6 bases). CDR1 is SGDLS, CDR2 YYNGEE, per germline. This CDR3 region has 15 residues. Between the trimmed V and J ends, which lost 0 bases and 3 bases, there was a span of 11 bases. Full variable domain (outside the CDR3, taken from reference TRBV9 and TRBJ2-3): DSGVTQTPKHLITATGQRVTLRCSPRSGDLSVYWYQQSLDQGLQFLIQYYNGEERAKGNILERFSAQQFPDLHSELNLSSLELGDSALYFCASSVGGVWTDTQYFGPGTRLTVL.

The J gene is TRBJ2-3, the V gene TRBV2; D unclear. The ends were cut back, 6 bases at V and 7 bases at J, with 17 bases in the middle. This CDR3 is built from 14 residues. Germline-derived CDR1 and CDR2 are SNHLY and FYNNEI. This chain's CDR3 is CASRVAPERHTQYF. As DNA, the CDR3 is TGTGCCAGCAGAGTCGCCCCTGAACGCCATACGCAGTATTTT.

This clone turned up a few times. The rearrangement uses TRBV6-6 and TRBJ1-1; D not resolved. CDR1 and CDR2 from the germline V gene are MNHNY and SVGAGI (reference sequence). The CDR3 runs 12 residues. V was cut by 4 bases and J by 0 bases, with 3 bases left in between. CDR3 amino acids: CASSLMNTEAFF. In DNA, the CDR3 is TGTGCCAGCAGTTTAATGAACACTGAAGCTTTCTTT.

Note on this clone: An end of the junction does not agree with germline; a read error may underlie this. V and J are TRBV7-7 and TRBJ2-3, with D perhaps TRBD2 (6 bases). The germline V gene has CDR1 SSHAT and CDR2 FNYEAQ (reference sequence). The CDR3 runs to 14 residues. The CDR3: CASSPVGGADTQYF. The CDR3 DNA reads as TGTGCTAGCAGCCCAGTGGGAGGCGCAGATACGCAGTATTTT. Using reference TRBV7-7 and TRBJ2-3 for the parts outside the CDR3, the full variable domain is GAGVSQSPRYKVTKRGQDVTLRCDPISSHATLYWYQQALGQGPEFLTYFNYEAQPDKSGLPSDRFSAERPEGSISTLTIQRTEQRDSAMYRCASSPVGGADTQYFGPGTRLTVL.

The chain links TRBV7-8 to TRBJ2-2; a possible D gene is TRBD2 (7 bases). Germline V CDR1 and CDR2: SGHVS, FQNEAQ. The V gene lost 1 base and the J gene lost 1 base, with 13 bases spanning the gap. This CDR3 is built from 17 residues. CDR3 sequence: CASSLVVGGENTGELFF. In DNA, the CDR3 is TGTGCCAGCAGCTTAGTGGTAGGGGGGGAGAACACCGGGGAGCTGTTTTTT.

This clone was detected only a few times. The gene calls are TRBV4-2 and TRBJ2-1; D is perhaps TRBD2 (5 bases). The CDR3 loop spans 15 amino acids. From germline, CDR1 is LGHNA and CDR2 YNFKEQ. Trimming stripped 0 bases from V and 6 bases from J, with 12 bases between. In nucleotides, the CDR3 is TGTGCCAGCAGCCAAGAAGGGCCCGGGGTCAATGAGCAGTTCTTC. It specifies CASSQEGPGVNEQFF.

J is TRBJ2-5 and V is TRBV16, with a weak D call TRBD1 (5 bases). There are 16 residues in the CDR3. CDR1 is KGHSY, CDR2 FQNENV, per germline. Deletions cut 3 bases from V and 2 bases from J, with 16 bases between. This CDR3 is CASSQARRAQQETQYF. In nucleotides, the CDR3 is TGTGCCAGCAGCCAGGCGCGCAGGGCACAACAAGAGACCCAGTACTTC. The whole variable domain, filled in from reference TRBV16 and TRBJ2-5, reads GEEVAQTPKHLVRGEGQKAKLYCAPIKGHSYVFWYQQVLKNEFKFLISFQNENVFDETGMPKERFSAKCLPNSPCSLEIQATKLEDSAVYFCASSQARRAQQETQYFGPGTRLLVL.

The rearrangement links TRBV6-1 to TRBJ1-1, with TRBD1 as a possible D gene (5 bases). The CDR3 consists of 13 residues. The germline V gene has CDR1 MNHNS and CDR2 SASEGT. Trimming stripped 4 bases from V and 5 bases from J, with 11 bases between. The CDR3 loop is CASSVNWGTEAFF. For the CDR3, the DNA is TGTGCCAGCAGTGTAAACTGGGGGACTGAAGCTTTCTTT.